These 17 T cell receptor beta chains were all obtained from the same sample, sequenced in a study of neurological immune-mediated disorders. TCRdb reprocessed the 5' RACE reads with MiXCR, giving one entry per CDR3 protein. Of fewer than 60,000 distinct CDR3 sequences listed, about 3.8% were seen once; the top ten hold 6.5%. The sequencing input was PBMCs. The receptor source for this set is a man in his sixties with multiple sclerosis.

This clonotype has more than one count but fewer than ten. Mismatch with germline at one junction end may stem from a read error. The chain links TRBV5-5 to TRBJ1-1, with 7 bases that match TRBD1. CDR1 is SGHKS and CDR2 is YYEKEE in the germline V gene (reference sequence). The CDR3 totals 15 residues. CDR3 nucleotides: TGTGCCAGTAGCTTGGCCGACAGGGCGAACACTGAAGCTTTCTTT. It is translated as CASSLADRANTEAFF.

There are many counts of this clonotype. This sequence joins TRBV27 and TRBJ2-7; 8 bases are shared with TRBD1. The CDR3 is made up of 14 amino acids. The germline V gene encodes CDR1 MNHEY and CDR2 SMNVEV (reference sequence). Losses at the gene ends were 3 bases for V and 0 bases for J; bases not matched to a gene: 1. CDR3 sequence reads: CASSLGQVSYEQYF. The DNA for the CDR3 is TGTGCCAGCAGTTTGGGACAGGTCTCCTACGAGCAGTACTTC.

The chain combines TRBV9 with TRBJ2-5, with a possible D match to TRBD2 (6 bases). V was trimmed by 1 base and J by 4 bases, leaving 11 bases between them. This CDR3 has 14 amino acids. Germline CDR1 SGDLS, CDR2 YYNGEE. CDR3 loop: CASSVRAGRETQYF. In DNA form, the CDR3 reads TGTGCCAGCAGCGTAAGGGCGGGACGAGAGACCCAGTACTTC.

This clonotype was found many times. J is TRBJ2-7 and V is TRBV4-1; 8 nucleotides agree with TRBD1. This CDR3 is built from 17 residues. Germline CDR1 is MGHRA and CDR2 is YSYEKL. J gave up 3 bases and V 0 bases, and 10 bases lay outside the gene matches. The CDR3 region has the DNA TGCGCCAGCAGCCAAGAATTGGGACAGGCCGCTATCTACGAGCAGTACTTC. Translated, it gives CASSQELGQAAIYEQYF.

This clonotype was recorded many times. The rearrangement uses TRBV7-6 and TRBJ1-3; D is unclear. The V gene lost 1 base and the J gene lost 0 bases, with 7 bases spanning the gap. The CDR3 is 15 residues long. In germline, CDR1 is SGHVS, CDR2 FNYEAQ. Here the CDR3 reads CASSLGESSGNTIYF. CDR3 nucleotides: TGTGCCAGCAGCTTAGGGGAGAGCTCTGGAAACACCATATATTTT.

This clonotype has a count of ten or more. V and J are TRBV12-3 or TRBV12-4 and TRBJ2-2, with 8 bases identical to TRBD1. V shed 7 bases, J shed 6 bases, and the junction held 1 base outside the gene matches. The CDR3 totals 12 residues. The CDR3 DNA sequence: TGTGCCAGCACGACAGGGGCCGGGGAGCTGTTTTTT. It codes for CASTTGAGELFF.

This clonotype was recorded many times. The chain recombines TRBV12-3 or TRBV12-4 with TRBJ2-3; 7 positions agree with TRBD2. The CDR3 length is 17 residues. V gave up 3 bases and J gave up 3 bases; unmatched junction bases: 12. CDR3 nucleotides: TGTGCCAGCAGTTTGTGGTCGGCTAGCGGTTGGACAGATACGCAGTATTTT. Its translation: CASSLWSASGWTDTQYF.

This clonotype appeared many times. For the CDR3, the DNA is TGTGCCAGCAGCCCTCAGGACAGGGCCTCTGGGGCCAACGTCCTGACTTTC. It is translated as CASSPQDRASGANVLTF. This chain links TRBV5-6 with TRBJ2-6; TRBD1 matches 8 bases. CDR1 and CDR2 from the germline V gene are SGHDT and YYEEEE. V lost 4 bases to trimming and J lost 0 bases; unmatched junction nucleotides: 6. CDR3 length equals 17 residues.

This clonotype appeared many times. The chain recombines TRBV5-1 with TRBJ2-1, with 8 bases lining up with TRBD1. Germline V CDR1 and CDR2: SGHRS, YFSETQ. This CDR3 has 16 amino acids. V gave up 4 bases and J gave up 8 bases; unmatched junction bases: 14. The DNA for the CDR3 is TGCGCCAGCAGCCCCCGGGCAGGACAGGGAAAAGATGAGCAGTTCTTC. Translated, it gives CASSPRAGQGKDEQFF.

This clonotype was counted many times. The rearrangement links TRBV15 to TRBJ2-5, with D possibly TRBD2 on 6 matching bases. The CDR3 loop spans 13 amino acids. The germline V and J ends were trimmed by 11 bases and 2 bases, with 15 bases remaining between them. The germline V gene has CDR1 LNHNV and CDR2 YYDKDF (reference sequence). Here the CDR3 reads CAAAAGPQETQYF. The CDR3 nucleotides are TGTGCCGCTGCGGCGGGGCCTCAAGAGACCCAGTACTTC.

On this clonotype: A much bigger clone sits one base away, suggesting this may be a read error. V gene TRBV28 combines with J gene TRBJ1-5, with 9 bases identical to TRBD1. This CDR3 is built from 15 residues. The germline CDR1 and CDR2 sequences are MDHEN and SYDVKM. Written as DNA, the CDR3 is TGTGCCAGCAGCCCTCTCACAGGGGGCCGTCAGCCCCAGAATTTT. The encoded protein is CASSPLTGGRQPQNF.

In this sample, this clonotype turned up many times. The J gene is TRBJ2-3, the V gene TRBV9; D possibly matches TRBD1 or TRBD2 (5 bases each). The V gene lost 4 bases and the J gene lost 5 bases, with 14 bases spanning the gap. This CDR3 region has 14 residues. From germline, CDR1 is SGDLS and CDR2 YYNGEE. The CDR3 nucleotides are TGTGCCAGCAGCCCCGGGACCCGGGTAGATACGCAGTATTTT. It yields the protein CASSPGTRVDTQYF.

This clonotype has a count of ten or more. The genes are TRBV6-1 and TRBJ2-1; 7 bases agree with TRBD2. The CDR3 extends over 21 amino acids. Germline V gives CDR1 MNHNS, CDR2 SASEGT. The V gene end was trimmed by 5 bases and the J gene end by 13 bases; junction bases not matched to a gene: 35. In nucleotides, the CDR3 is TGTGCCAGCAGTACCGGGACTACCGACCGGAAGAAAACAATGAGCAGTATTTACCAGTTCTTC. Translated: CASSTGTTDRKKTMSSIYQFF.

This clonotype came up many times. The chain is built from TRBV20-1 and TRBJ2-5; a weak D match, TRBD1 (6 bases). CDR3 length: 15 residues. V lost 5 bases, J lost 4 bases, and 20 bases lay in between. The germline V gene has CDR1 DFQATT and CDR2 SNEGSKA (reference sequence). Here the CDR3 DNA reads TGCAGTGCTCGGGGCCGGGACACCTATTTAGAGACCCAGTACTTC. Its protein product is CSARGRDTYLETQYF.

Ten or more counts support this clonotype. This chain joins TRBV20-1 and TRBJ2-3; D remains unclear. The germline V and J ends were trimmed by 6 bases and 4 bases, with 8 bases remaining between them. Per germline, CDR1 DFQATT and CDR2 SNEGSKA (reference sequence). This CDR3 is 11 amino acids long. CDR3 residues: CSAPSADTQYF. Here the CDR3 DNA reads TGCAGTGCCCCATCAGCAGATACGCAGTATTTT.

The chain has TRBV29-1 and TRBJ2-2; no firm D call. The germline V and J ends were trimmed by 1 base and 6 bases, with 3 bases remaining between them. CDR3 length: 11 amino acids. Germline assignment: CDR1 SQVTM and CDR2 ANQGSEA. The CDR3 DNA is TGCAGCGTTGAAGTTTCCGGGGAGCTGTTTTTT. Its protein product is CSVEVSGELFF.

J is TRBJ2-1 and V is TRBV4-2; D is unclear. V was shortened by 0 bases and J by 8 bases, with 5 bases between the two germline ends. The germline CDR1 and CDR2 sequences are LGHNA and YNFKEQ. This CDR3 has 12 amino acids. CDR3 protein: CASSQDLDEQFF. The CDR3 nucleotides are TGTGCCAGCAGCCAAGATCTGGATGAGCAGTTCTTC.